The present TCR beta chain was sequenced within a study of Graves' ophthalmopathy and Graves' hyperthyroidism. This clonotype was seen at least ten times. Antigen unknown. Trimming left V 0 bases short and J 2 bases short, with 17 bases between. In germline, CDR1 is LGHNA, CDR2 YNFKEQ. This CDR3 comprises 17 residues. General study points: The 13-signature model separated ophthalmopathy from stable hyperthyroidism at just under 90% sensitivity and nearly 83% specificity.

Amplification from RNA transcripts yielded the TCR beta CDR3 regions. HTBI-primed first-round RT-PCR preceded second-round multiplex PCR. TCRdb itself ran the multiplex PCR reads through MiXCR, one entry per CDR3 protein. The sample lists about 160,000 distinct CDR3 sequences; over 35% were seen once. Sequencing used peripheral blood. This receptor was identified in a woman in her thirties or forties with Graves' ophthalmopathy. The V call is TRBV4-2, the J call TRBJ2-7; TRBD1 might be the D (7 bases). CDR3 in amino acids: CASSQESPGRGAYEQYF. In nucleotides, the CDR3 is TGTGCCAGCAGCCAAGAAAGTCCCGGCAGGGGGGCCTACGAGCAGTACTTC.